The entry below gives a single T cell receptor (beta chain) sequence along with its context. Germline V gene data show CDR1 as MDHEN and CDR2 as SYDVKM. V lost 8 bases, J lost 5 bases, and 7 bases stayed unmatched. The CDR3 covers 13 residues. Per the authors' pipeline: Estimation of nucleated cell counts relied on the amplification of reference gene primers. Assay: immunoSEQ multiplex PCR; the TCRdb copy retains only in-frame clones and omits some. V, J and clone size are those of that table, while D and trimming were read from the DNA. The data contain roughly 200,000 clones, 76% of them singletons. This specimen comes from a study of blood T cell repertoires in COVID-19.

The clonotype originates from a woman in her forties or fifties with active or convalescent COVID-19. This chain connects TRBV28 to TRBJ2-7; 9 bases align to TRBD2. Sequenced sample: peripheral blood. The CDR3 loop reads CASGTSNRNEQYF. CDR3 DNA sequence: TGTGCCAGCGGGACTAGCAACCGCAACGAGCAGTACTTC.